The 19 T cell receptor beta chains below were found in one sample sequenced in a study of PD-L1 blockade in urothelial cancer. Repertoires were generated with immunoSEQ multiplex PCR, while TCRdb's copy carries only in-frame clones and drops some. The sample lists tens of thousands of clones; approximately 80% were seen once. Time point described: pretreatment peripheral blood. The sequenced sample was PBMCs, obtained around atezolizumab (anti-PD-L1) treatment. These receptor sequences come from a man older than 75 with urothelial cancer.

This rearrangement joins TRBV7-2 to TRBJ2-7; maybe TRBD2 (7 bases). The V and J ends lost 3 bases and 7 bases respectively, with 22 bases between them. From germline, CDR1 is SGHTA and CDR2 FQGNSA. The CDR3 covers 16 residues. CDR3 nucleotides: TGTGCCAGCAGCTTCCTAGGGGGAGGGCCGATTAGAGAGCAGTACTTC. This codes for CASSFLGGGPIREQYF.

The V gene is TRBV7-9, the J gene TRBJ1-4; no firm D call. Germline loops: CDR1 SEHNR, CDR2 FQNEAQ (reference sequence). V lost 0 bases to trimming and J lost 8 bases, with 4 bases between them. The CDR3 consists of 12 residues. Here the CDR3 DNA reads TGTGCCAGCAGCTTAGCAGCGGAAAAACTGTTTTTT. This encodes CASSLAAEKLFF.

The gene calls are TRBV4-1 and TRBJ1-5; 8 nucleotides match TRBD1. This CDR3 is 16 amino acids long. Looked up from germline, CDR1 is MGHRA and CDR2 is YSYEKL. J lost 4 bases, V lost 0 bases, and 5 bases had no gene match. This CDR3 reads CASSQEGRTGNQPQHF. CDR3 nucleotide sequence: TGCGCCAGCAGCCAAGAGGGACGGACAGGGAATCAGCCCCAGCATTTT.

The chain has TRBV2 and TRBJ2-7; tentatively, D is TRBD2 (9 bases). Trimming left V 6 bases short and J 0 bases short, with 18 bases between. The CDR3 loop spans 16 amino acids. From germline, CDR1 is SNHLY and CDR2 FYNNEI. CDR3: CASRDRGGRVSYEQYF. The DNA of the CDR3 is TGTGCCAGCAGAGACAGGGGCGGGAGGGTCTCCTACGAGCAGTACTTC. The full variable domain, completed using reference TRBV2 and TRBJ2-7, is EPEVTQTPSHQVTQMGQEVILRCVPISNHLYFYWYRQILGQKVEFLVSFYNNEISEKSEIFDDQFSVERPDGSNFTLKIRSTKLEDSAMYFCASRDRGGRVSYEQYFGPGTRLTVT.

The J gene is TRBJ2-1, the V gene TRBV2; D is unclear. Per the germline V gene, CDR1 is SNHLY and CDR2 is FYNNEI. The V gene lost 6 bases and the J gene lost 6 bases, with 12 bases spanning the gap. This CDR3 region has 13 residues. CDR3 sequence: CASRARVFNEQFF. In DNA form, the CDR3 reads TGTGCCAGCAGAGCCCGGGTATTCAATGAGCAGTTCTTC. The full variable domain, its missing parts supplied by reference TRBV2 and TRBJ2-1, is EPEVTQTPSHQVTQMGQEVILRCVPISNHLYFYWYRQILGQKVEFLVSFYNNEISEKSEIFDDQFSVERPDGSNFTLKIRSTKLEDSAMYFCASRARVFNEQFFGPGTRLTVL.

On this clone itself: One junction end disagrees with the germline gene, perhaps due to a read error. Additional DNA sequences in this sample encode the identical CDR3. The chain carries TRBV30 and TRBJ2-7, with D perhaps matching TRBD2 (6 bases). The V gene's germline CDR1 is GTSNPN and CDR2 SVGIG (reference sequence). The CDR3 is 14 amino acids. CDR3 loop: CAWSDGGFSYEQYF. CDR3 in DNA: TGTGCCTGGAGCGACGGAGGGTTTTCCTACGAGCAGTACTTT.

V is TRBV5-1 and J is TRBJ2-7; weak D call: TRBD2 (6 bases). This CDR3 contains 14 residues. V was cut by 2 bases and J by 7 bases, with 16 bases left in between. Germline V gene data show CDR1 as SGHRS and CDR2 as YFSETQ. CDR3 loop: CASSFSRDRGEQYF. DNA for the CDR3: TGCGCCAGCAGCTTCTCCCGCGACCGGGGGGAGCAGTACTTC.

The genes are TRBV4-3 and TRBJ2-7, with D perhaps TRBD2 (6 bases). The CDR3 consists of 15 residues. Germline CDR1 LGHNA, CDR2 YSLEER. The V end lost 0 bases, the J end lost 3 bases, and 12 bases lay between the germline ends. CDR3 sequence: CASSQESGQYYEQYF. CDR3 DNA sequence: TGCGCCAGCAGCCAAGAAAGCGGGCAGTACTACGAGCAGTACTTC.

CDR3 amino acids: CASSGGEVQPQHF. In DNA, the CDR3 is TGTGCCAGCAGTGGAGGGGAGGTACAGCCCCAGCATTTT. The V gene is TRBV6-1, the J gene TRBJ1-5; maybe TRBD1 (5 bases). This CDR3 has 13 residues. From germline, CDR1 is MNHNS and CDR2 SASEGT. Between the trimmed V and J ends, which lost 4 bases and 7 bases, there was a span of 11 bases.

The rearrangement joins TRBV27 to TRBJ2-7; D is perhaps TRBD2 (6 bases). V lost 3 bases and J lost 1, with 7 bases in between. The CDR3 is made up of 13 amino acids. Germline values: CDR1 MNHEY, CDR2 SMNVEV (reference sequence). The CDR3 loop reads CASSFSGSYEQYF. Written as DNA, the CDR3 is TGTGCCAGCAGTTTTAGCGGTTCCTACGAGCAGTACTTC.

V is TRBV9 and J is TRBJ2-3; 11 bases agree with TRBD2. Germline lookup yields CDR1 SGDLS and CDR2 YYNGEE. Trimming took 2 bases from V and 1 from J; bases not matched to a gene: 0. This CDR3 is built from 15 residues. CDR3 residues: CASSVTSGGTDTQYF. CDR3 sequence (DNA): TGTGCCAGCAGCGTGACTAGCGGGGGCACAGATACGCAGTATTTT.

Of note for this clone: One end of the junction does not line up with germline, which may come from a read error. The chain links TRBV16 to TRBJ2-7, with 7 nucleotides matching TRBD1. The CDR3 runs to 12 residues. Germline V gene data show CDR1 as KGHSY and CDR2 as FQNENV. CDR3 coding DNA: TGTGCCAGCAGCCAATCCTGGACAGGACAGCCCTTC. It yields the protein CASSQSWTGQPF.

The chain links TRBV27 to TRBJ1-1; maybe TRBD1 (5 bases). CDR1 is MNHEY and CDR2 is SMNVEV in the germline V gene (reference sequence). Deletions cut 4 bases from V and 4 bases from J, with 16 bases between. The CDR3 extends over 15 amino acids. The CDR3 spells CASSSTTVMSTEAFF. Written as DNA, the CDR3 is TGTGCCAGCAGTTCCACGACAGTTATGAGCACTGAAGCTTTCTTT.

The chain joins TRBV7-6 to TRBJ2-1, with 12 positions matching TRBD2. This CDR3 comprises 17 residues. The germline V gene has CDR1 SGHVS and CDR2 FNYEAQ. Germline trimming cut 5 bases from V and 6 bases from J; bases unmatched to any gene: 11. Here the CDR3 DNA reads TGTGCCAGCAGCCTTACTAGCGGGAGGCCTCCGGGCAATGAGCAGTTCTTC. It is translated as CASSLTSGRPPGNEQFF.

V and J are TRBV6-6 and TRBJ2-5; 7 bases match TRBD2. Germline lookup yields CDR1 MNHNY and CDR2 SVGAGI (reference sequence). The CDR3 spans 12 residues. The J segment lost 4 bases and the V segment lost 8 bases, leaving 4 bases of the junction unmatched. The CDR3 loop is CASGGVRETQYF. The CDR3 DNA is TGTGCCAGCGGGGGGGTCCGAGAGACCCAGTACTTC.

This clone was picked up a small number of times. The rearrangement links TRBV5-6 to TRBJ1-4; no clear D gene. Germline values: CDR1 SGHDT, CDR2 YYEEEE. Trimming pared 0 bases from V and 8 bases from J, leaving 8 bases between. The CDR3 loop spans 13 amino acids. The CDR3 protein is CASSLGVNEKLFF. In nucleotides, the CDR3 is TGTGCCAGCAGCTTGGGAGTAAACGAAAAACTGTTTTTT.

The V gene is TRBV7-7, the J gene TRBJ2-1, with 12 bases aligning to TRBD2. The CDR3 runs 15 residues. The germline V gene encodes CDR1 SSHAT and CDR2 FNYEAQ (reference sequence). V dropped 4 bases and J dropped 5; count of bases not matched to a gene: 3. CDR3 amino acids: CASSSGLAGNNEQFF. The DNA of the CDR3 is TGTGCCAGCAGCTCGGGACTAGCGGGCAACAATGAGCAGTTCTTC. Combining the CDR3 with reference TRBV7-7 and TRBJ2-1 gives the whole variable domain GAGVSQSPRYKVTKRGQDVTLRCDPISSHATLYWYQQALGQGPEFLTYFNYEAQPDKSGLPSDRFSAERPEGSISTLTIQRTEQRDSAMYRCASSSGLAGNNEQFFGPGTRLTVL.

This chain uses TRBV6-1 with TRBJ1-1, with no clear D. V was trimmed by 5 bases and J by 0 bases, leaving 7 bases between them. In germline, CDR1 is MNHNS, CDR2 SASEGT. This CDR3 is built from 13 residues. CDR3 sequence reads: CASSYTVNTEAFF. The CDR3 DNA reads TGTGCCAGCAGTTATACTGTGAACACTGAAGCTTTCTTT.

The chain links TRBV5-1 to TRBJ2-2; maybe TRBD2 (6 bases). The CDR3 totals 16 residues. Germline CDR1 is SGHRS and CDR2 is YFSETQ. Trimming removed 5 bases from V and 3 bases from J, with 17 bases in between. The DNA for the CDR3 is TGCGCCAGCAGAGAACGCGGAGGGGTTGACACCGGGGAGCTGTTTTTT. This gives the protein CASRERGGVDTGELFF.